This T cell receptor (delta chain) was captured by sequencing in a study of γδ T cells in repeated Plasmodium falciparum infection. As regards this clone: Since a far larger clone is one base different, this is likely a read error. The sample holds other DNA sequences that translate to the same CDR3.

Flow sorting of PBMC yielded separate Vgamma9/Vdelta2+ and Vdelta2-negative gammadelta T cell populations for bulk repertoire analysis. CDR1 is TSWWSYY and CDR2 is QGS in the germline V gene. CDR3 length equals 19 residues. J lost 8 bases, V lost 6 bases, and 27 bases had no gene match. TCRdb fed the multiplex PCR reads to CATT. The sample has around 50,000 delta-chain clones, 1.6% seen once. Sequencing input: gamma-delta T cells from blood. This TCR came from a pool of human donors (malaria-infected and uninfected, not separated). V is TRDV1 and J is TRDJ1; 7 bases agree with TRDD3. No J gene was available from TCRdb, and it was assigned here by a germline match of the DNA. The CDR3 DNA sequence: TGTGCTCTTGGTTCTGCGGGTACTGGGGATCCCTCACGAAATGGCAAACTCATCTTT. This encodes CALGSAGTGDPSRNGKLIF.